The sample holds a few counts of the clone carrying this T cell receptor (beta chain). The CDR3 length is 17 residues. Trimming stripped 4 bases from V and 1 base from J, with 20 bases between. CDR1 and CDR2 (germline): SGHRS, YFSETQ. MiXCR, run by TCRdb on the reads, gives a single entry per CDR3 protein. The table includes 250,000 or so distinct CDR3 sequences, over 9% detected once. This specimen belongs to a study of T cell repertoires in cytomegalovirus infection. Sequences were obtained from PBMCs. This chain uses TRBV5-1 with TRBJ1-1, with D tentatively TRBD1 (6 bases). The receptor was derived from a human donor in good health (CMV status not recorded). Some clones in this sample may be carry-over from other donors' samples. In DNA, the CDR3 is TGCGCCAGCAGCCCTCGGGACACGAAGTTGGGGAACACTGAAGCTTTCTTT. Translating gives CASSPRDTKLGNTEAFF.